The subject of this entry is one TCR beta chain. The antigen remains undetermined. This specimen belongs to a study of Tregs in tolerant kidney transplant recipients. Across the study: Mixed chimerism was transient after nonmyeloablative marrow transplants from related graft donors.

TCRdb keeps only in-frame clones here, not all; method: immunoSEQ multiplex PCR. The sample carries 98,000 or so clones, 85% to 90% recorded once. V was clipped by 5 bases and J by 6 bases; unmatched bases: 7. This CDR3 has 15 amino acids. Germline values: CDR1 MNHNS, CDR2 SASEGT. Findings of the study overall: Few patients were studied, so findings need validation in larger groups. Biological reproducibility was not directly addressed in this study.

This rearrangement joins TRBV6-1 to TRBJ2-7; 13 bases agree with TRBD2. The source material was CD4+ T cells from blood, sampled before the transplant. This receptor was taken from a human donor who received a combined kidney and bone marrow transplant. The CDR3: CASSLQRTSGSEQYF. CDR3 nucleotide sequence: TGTGCCAGCAGTTTACAGCGGACTAGCGGGAGCGAGCAGTACTTC.